Listed here are 27 T cell receptor beta chains from one sample, sequenced in a study of blood T cell repertoires in COVID-19 (dated by TCRdb to 2019 to 2021). The receptor library was made with the immunoSEQ multiplex PCR assay. TCRdb carries this immuneACCESS record with in-frame sequences only. Its versions omit some clonotypes, under half of them owing to an unresolved V gene in the studies checked, with the rest unexplained. This sample lists around 250,000 clones; around 88% were detected once. The ten biggest clones cover 5.7% of the sample. Sequencing used peripheral blood. The receptors originated from a man older than 75 with acute or convalescent COVID-19.

J is TRBJ2-1 and V is TRBV24-1, with 12 bases fitting TRBD2. The length of the CDR3 is 16 residues. After removal of 9 bases from V and 3 bases from J, the junction contained 8 bases not matched to a gene. The germline gives CDR1 KGHDR, CDR2 SFDVKD. CDR3 sequence reads: CATATSGGPGYNEQFF. DNA of the CDR3: TGTGCCACCGCGACTAGCGGGGGCCCTGGCTACAATGAGCAGTTCTTC.

In this sample, this clone turned up once. The rearrangement joins TRBV5-6 to TRBJ2-1, with D possibly TRBD2 on 6 matching bases. CDR1 is SGHDT and CDR2 is YYEEEE in the germline V gene. The germline V and J ends were trimmed by 4 bases and 7 bases, with 12 bases remaining between them. CDR3 length: 13 residues. CDR3 in DNA: TGTGCCAGCAGCGAGCGGGCCCTGAATGAGCAGTTCTTC. The encoded protein is CASSERALNEQFF.

This chain uses TRBV6-6 with TRBJ2-1; 16 nucleotides match TRBD2. CDR3 length: 18 residues. V dropped 5 bases and J dropped 5; count of bases not matched to a gene: 9. The germline V gene encodes CDR1 MNHNY and CDR2 SVGAGI (reference sequence). CDR3 DNA sequence: TGTGCCAGCAGTCCCATCCTTGGGACTAGCGGGAGGGACAATGAGCAGTTCTTC. Translation gives CASSPILGTSGRDNEQFF.

This clone came up once. This sequence joins TRBV12-3 or TRBV12-4 and TRBJ2-1, with TRBD2 identical over 7 bases. CDR3 length: 13 residues. With 3 bases clipped from V and 15 bases from J, the junction kept 11 bases outside the gene matches. This CDR3 is CASSLGGSEKGFF. The CDR3 coding sequence is TGTGCCAGCAGTTTGGGGGGGAGCGAGAAGGGGTTCTTC.

The genes are TRBV28 and TRBJ2-5, with TRBD2 identical over 14 bases. CDR3 size: 17 residues. Losses at the gene ends were 5 bases for V and 4 bases for J; bases not matched to a gene: 9. CDR1 is MDHEN and CDR2 is SYDVKM in the germline V gene. CDR3 amino acids: CASSRGTSGRFGETQYF. The CDR3, as DNA: TGTGCCAGCAGTAGGGGGACTAGCGGGAGATTTGGAGAGACCCAGTACTTC.

The chain employs TRBV14 and TRBJ2-1, with D uncertain. V lost 3 bases and J 5 bases, leaving 14 bases between the germline ends. The CDR3 extends over 15 amino acids. Germline loops: CDR1 SGHDN, CDR2 FVKESK. CDR3 coding DNA: TGTGCCAGCAGCCAGCTGATACCCCCTAACAATGAGCAGTTCTTC. Translated, it gives CASSQLIPPNNEQFF.

V usage is TRBV27 and J usage is TRBJ2-2; weak D call: TRBD2 (5 bases). Trimming took 3 bases from V and 2 from J, leaving 13 bases between them. Germline CDR1 is MNHEY and CDR2 is SMNVEV (reference sequence). This CDR3 is built from 16 residues. CDR3 region: CASSLRAGSNTGELFF. CDR3 coding DNA: TGTGCCAGCAGTTTGAGGGCCGGTTCTAACACCGGGGAGCTGTTTTTT.

V usage is TRBV9 and J usage is TRBJ1-6, with 7 bases that match TRBD1. The V gene end was trimmed by 4 bases and the J gene end by 8 bases; junction bases not matched to a gene: 3. This CDR3 is 13 amino acids long. Germline V gene sequence: CDR1 SGDLS, CDR2 YYNGEE. The CDR3 coding sequence is TGTGCCAGCAGCTCCAGGGGGGATTCACCCCTCCACTTT. Its protein is CASSSRGDSPLHF.

V is TRBV3-1 (or the pseudogene TRBV3-2) and J is TRBJ1-3; possible D gene TRBD1, 6 bases. Trimming left V 8 bases short and J 4 bases short, with 15 bases between. CDR1 LGHDT and CDR2 YNNKEL come from the germline V gene (reference sequence). The CDR3 is made up of 14 amino acids. The CDR3 DNA follows: TGTGCCAGCGGCCTCCGGGACATCGGAAACACCATATATTTT. Translated, it gives CASGLRDIGNTIYF.

The J gene is TRBJ2-3, the V gene TRBV5-1; possible D gene TRBD2, 6 bases. The CDR3 contains 15 residues. Trimming removed 3 bases from V and 1 base from J, with 12 bases in between. Germline V gene data show CDR1 as SGHRS and CDR2 as YFSETQ. The CDR3 coding sequence is TGCGCCAGCAGCTCGGGGGTAGGCCGCACAGATACGCAGTATTTT. Its translation is CASSSGVGRTDTQYF.

In its sample, this clone was seen a few times. The chain has TRBV5-1 and TRBJ2-5; 11 positions match TRBD1. Losses at the gene ends were 4 bases for V and 5 bases for J; bases not matched to a gene: 10. This CDR3 is built from 16 residues. CDR1 and CDR2 from the germline V gene are SGHRS and YFSETQ. CDR3 nucleotides: TGCGCCAGCAGCCCGGGGGACAGGGGGTCTTCGGAGACCCAGTACTTC. It specifies CASSPGDRGSSETQYF.

The chain links TRBV5-1 to TRBJ1-1; weak D call: TRBD1 (6 bases). Trimming stripped 3 bases from V and 0 bases from J, with 18 bases between. The germline V gene has CDR1 SGHRS and CDR2 YFSETQ. CDR3 length: 17 residues. CDR3 sequence: CASSSHPRGAMNTEAFF. The CDR3 region has the DNA TGCGCCAGCAGCTCACACCCCAGGGGCGCCATGAACACTGAAGCTTTCTTT.

The rearrangement uses TRBV2 and TRBJ1-1; TRBD1 matches at 8 bases. V trimming: 6 bases; J trimming: 4 bases; junction bases outside the gene matches: 4. This CDR3 has 13 amino acids. Germline loops: CDR1 SNHLY, CDR2 FYNNEI. DNA of the CDR3: TGTGCCAGCAGCCTTGACAGGGGCACTGAAGCTTTCTTT. This codes for CASSLDRGTEAFF.

The rearrangement uses TRBV9 and TRBJ1-2; D perhaps matches TRBD1 (5 bases). The V gene's germline CDR1 is SGDLS and CDR2 YYNGEE. The CDR3 extends over 14 amino acids. Trimming took 2 bases from V and 7 from J, leaving 15 bases between them. Here the CDR3 reads CASSVRPGGRGYTF. The CDR3, as DNA: TGTGCCAGCAGCGTCCGTCCCGGGGGTCGTGGCTACACCTTC.

This rearrangement joins TRBV6-5 to TRBJ1-2; the D gene is possibly TRBD1 (5 bases). V was cut by 6 bases and J by 3 bases, with 14 bases left in between. The CDR3 totals 14 residues. Germline-derived CDR1 and CDR2 are MNHEY and SVGAGI. The chain's CDR3 is CASSPGLGDYGYTF. CDR3 nucleotide sequence: TGTGCCAGCAGCCCAGGGTTAGGTGACTATGGCTACACCTTC.

This chain connects TRBV10-2 to TRBJ2-3; 10 bases are a match to TRBD2. The trim removed 6 bases at V and 3 bases at J, leaving 3 bases unmatched. CDR1 is WSHSY and CDR2 is SAAADI in the germline V gene. This CDR3 is 14 amino acids long. The CDR3 coding sequence is TGCGCCAGCAGAACGACTAGCGGGACAGATACGCAGTATTTT. Its protein product is CASRTTSGTDTQYF.

The chain is built from TRBV3-1 (or the pseudogene TRBV3-2) and TRBJ2-1; 16 bases are a match to TRBD2. Germline V gives CDR1 LGHDT, CDR2 YNNKEL (reference sequence). This CDR3 region has 15 residues. Trimming at V came to 3 bases and at J to 12 bases, leaving 5 bases not matched to a gene. The CDR3 sequence: CASSHSGTSGGVQFF. CDR3 in DNA: TGTGCCAGCAGCCACTCGGGGACTAGCGGGGGGGTGCAGTTCTTC.

The genes are TRBV15 and TRBJ2-2; 7 positions agree with TRBD1. CDR1 and CDR2 from the germline V gene are LNHNV and YYDKDF (reference sequence). V was pared by 3 bases and J by 0 bases, with 4 bases of the junction left unmatched. This CDR3 region has 16 residues. As DNA, the CDR3 is TGTGCCACCAGCAGGGACAGGCCGCCGAACACCGGGGAGCTGTTTTTT. Translation gives CATSRDRPPNTGELFF.

This clone was observed a few times. CDR3 in amino acids: CASSHGQDGETQYF. The CDR3 nucleotides read TGTGCCAGCAGCCATGGACAGGACGGGGAGACCCAGTACTTC. V is TRBV9 and J is TRBJ2-5; TRBD1 matches 7 bases. Germline CDR1 and CDR2: SGDLS and YYNGEE. V lost 4 bases to trimming and J lost 5 bases; unmatched junction nucleotides: 8. This CDR3 is built from 14 residues.

This clone was recorded once. The chain links TRBV7-9 to TRBJ2-3; TRBD2 matches at 13 bases. Germline CDR1 SEHNR, CDR2 FQNEAQ (reference sequence). The V gene end was trimmed by 5 bases and the J gene end by 1 base; junction bases not matched to a gene: 6. The CDR3 has 17 amino acids. CDR3 amino acids: CASSERLAGGGTDTQYF. For the CDR3, the DNA is TGTGCCAGCAGCGAAAGACTAGCGGGAGGAGGCACAGATACGCAGTATTTT.

The chain recombines TRBV5-1 with TRBJ2-1; 11 bases are shared with TRBD2. The CDR3 is made up of 15 amino acids. With 4 bases clipped from V and 6 bases from J, the junction kept 6 bases outside the gene matches. The germline CDR1 and CDR2 sequences are SGHRS and YFSETQ. CDR3 DNA sequence: TGCGCCAGCAGCCCGGGGACTAGCGGAACCAATGAGCAGTTCTTC. It is translated as CASSPGTSGTNEQFF.

This clone was detected a few times. The chain has TRBV6-6 and TRBJ2-7; TRBD2 matches 12 bases. J gave up 2 bases and V 5 bases, and 10 bases lay outside the gene matches. This CDR3 has 17 amino acids. Germline CDR1 MNHNY, CDR2 SVGAGI (reference sequence). The CDR3 loop reads CASSLVGLAGTTYEQYF. Written as DNA, the CDR3 is TGTGCCAGCAGTCTCGTAGGACTAGCGGGGACCACCTACGAGCAGTACTTC.

The V and J genes are TRBV7-2 and TRBJ2-5, with 7 bases that match TRBD1. The CDR3 covers 16 residues. Germline V lookup: CDR1 SGHTA, CDR2 FQGNSA. V dropped 5 bases and J dropped 1; count of bases not matched to a gene: 10. CDR3 DNA: TGTGCCAGCAGCCCGCGAGACAGGGCGGCCCAAGAGACCCAGTACTTC. Protein product: CASSPRDRAAQETQYF.

The rearrangement uses TRBV4-2 and TRBJ2-1, with TRBD2 identical over 13 bases. The CDR3 has 15 residues. J was trimmed by 9 bases and V by 4 bases; bases with no gene match: 6. The germline V gene has CDR1 LGHNA and CDR2 YNFKEQ. The CDR3 protein is CASSRTSGSVGEQFF. Here the CDR3 DNA reads TGTGCCAGCAGCCGGACTAGCGGGAGTGTCGGTGAGCAGTTCTTC.

The CDR3 DNA reads TGCGCCAGCAGGATAAGCGGGAGGGAAGAGACCCAGTACTTC. The encoded protein is CASRISGREETQYF. This chain connects TRBV5-1 to TRBJ2-5; TRBD2 aligns across 10 bases. Unmatched junction bases numbered 4, after V lost 5 bases and J lost 3 bases. Germline CDR1 reads SGHRS; CDR2 reads YFSETQ. This CDR3 comprises 14 residues.

V is TRBV27 and J is TRBJ1-6; D remains ambiguous. Deletions cut 7 bases from V and 5 bases from J, with 24 bases between. Germline lookup yields CDR1 MNHEY and CDR2 SMNVEV (reference sequence). This CDR3 contains 18 residues. CDR3 in DNA: TGTGCCAGCACCGCCAAGTATCGCCCGACATGGAATAATTCACCCCTCCACTTT. This translates into CASTAKYRPTWNNSPLHF.

The rearrangement joins TRBV5-1 to TRBJ2-2; 9 bases fit TRBD1. This CDR3 is built from 17 residues. V trimming: 0 bases; J trimming: 4 bases; junction bases outside the gene matches: 7. The V gene's germline CDR1 is SGHRS and CDR2 YFSETQ. CDR3 nucleotide sequence: TGCGCCAGCAGCTTGGATGCGGGACAGGGCTCCACCGGGGAGCTGTTTTTT. Translated: CASSLDAGQGSTGELFF. The full variable domain, completed using reference TRBV5-1 and TRBJ2-2, is KAGVTQTPRYLIKTRGQQVTLSCSPISGHRSVSWYQQTPGQGLQFLFEYFSETQRNKGNFPGRFSGRQFSNSRSEMNVSTLELGDSALYLCASSLDAGQGSTGELFFGEGSRLTVL.